The clone carrying this T cell receptor (beta chain) appeared many times. A TCRbeta library incorporating unique molecular identifiers was prepared. One entry per CDR3 protein results from TCRdb running MiXCR on the PCR reads. The sample yields around 530,000 distinct CDR3 sequences, 32% seen once. The data are from a study of T-cell reconstitution after alpha-beta-depleted transplantation in children. The CDR3 sequence is 15 residues long. Germline loops: CDR1 SQVTM, CDR2 ANQGSEA. Trimming stripped 6 bases from V and 2 bases from J, with 17 bases between. The sample was PBMCs from the stem cell graft donor, taken from the stem cell graft. The chain has TRBV29-1 and TRBJ2-4, with D perhaps being TRBD1 or TRBD2 (5 bases each). The origin of this receptor is a human donor who donated a stem cell graft to a child with aplastic anemia. The chain's CDR3 is CSVSRDLGSKNIQYF. The DNA for the CDR3 is TGCAGCGTGTCCAGGGACCTTGGTTCCAAAAACATTCAGTACTTC.